Reported below is one TCR beta chain. Methods used by the authors: Estimation of nucleated cell counts relied on the amplification of reference gene primers. TCRdb keeps only in-frame clones here, not all; method: immunoSEQ multiplex PCR. D and trimming come from the DNA, and the V and J calls and clone size come from that table. The sample comprises 200,000 or so clones, around 82% of which are singletons, and 3% to 3.5% rests with the top ten. This sample stems from a study of blood T cell repertoires in COVID-19. The overall study: The United States, Italy and Spain supplied acute and convalescent COVID-19 samples.

The trim removed 6 bases at V and 8 bases at J, leaving 14 bases unmatched. In germline, CDR1 is MNHEY, CDR2 SMNVEV (reference sequence). This CDR3 is built from 15 residues. The specimen was peripheral blood. This TCR derives from a young woman who had recovered from COVID-19. The gene calls are TRBV27 and TRBJ2-7, with 9 bases lining up with TRBD1. The CDR3 protein is CASRILAGQGQKQYF. CDR3 nucleotide sequence: TGTGCCAGCAGGATTTTGGCGGGACAGGGTCAAAAGCAGTACTTC.